A few counts support the clone carrying this T cell receptor beta chain. The entry originates in a study of neurological immune-mediated disorders. J was trimmed by 5 bases and V by 3 bases; bases with no gene match: 8. This CDR3 region has 15 residues. Germline-derived CDR1 and CDR2 are SGHTA and FQGNSA. TCRdb reprocessed the 5' RACE reads with MiXCR, giving one entry per CDR3 protein. This table holds 53,000 or so distinct CDR3 sequences, roughly 7.7% found once. Stated time point: longitudinal time-point 3. It was from 2 million PBMCs stored at -80 C that the unsorted libraries were obtained. The sample consisted of PBMCs. The TCR comes from a middle-aged woman in good health. The genes are TRBV7-2 and TRBJ2-5; TRBD2 agrees at 8 bases. This chain's CDR3 is CASSFSERGRETQYF. For the CDR3, the DNA is TGTGCCAGCAGCTTCAGTGAGCGGGGGCGGGAGACCCAGTACTTC. Looking up the rest from reference TRBV7-2 and TRBJ2-5 gives the full variable domain: GAGVSQSPSNKVTEKGKDVELRCDPISGHTALYWYRQSLGQGLEFLIYFQGNSAPDKSGLPSDRFSAERTGGSVSTLTIQRTQQEDSAVYLCASSFSERGRETQYFGPGTRLLVL.